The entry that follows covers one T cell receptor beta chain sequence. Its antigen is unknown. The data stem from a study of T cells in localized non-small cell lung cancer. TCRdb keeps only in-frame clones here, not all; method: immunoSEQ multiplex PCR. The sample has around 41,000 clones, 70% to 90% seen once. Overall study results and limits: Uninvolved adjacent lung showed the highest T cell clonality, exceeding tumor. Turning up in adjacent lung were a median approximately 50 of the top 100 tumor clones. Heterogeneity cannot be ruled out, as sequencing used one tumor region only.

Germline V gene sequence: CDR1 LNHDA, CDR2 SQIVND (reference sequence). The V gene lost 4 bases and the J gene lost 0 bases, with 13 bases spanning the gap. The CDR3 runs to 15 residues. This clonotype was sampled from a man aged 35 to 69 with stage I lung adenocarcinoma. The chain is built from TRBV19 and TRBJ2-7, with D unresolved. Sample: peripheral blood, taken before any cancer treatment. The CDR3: CASSRAVTASYEQYF. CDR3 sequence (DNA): TGTGCCAGTAGTAGGGCGGTAACCGCCTCCTACGAGCAGTACTTC.